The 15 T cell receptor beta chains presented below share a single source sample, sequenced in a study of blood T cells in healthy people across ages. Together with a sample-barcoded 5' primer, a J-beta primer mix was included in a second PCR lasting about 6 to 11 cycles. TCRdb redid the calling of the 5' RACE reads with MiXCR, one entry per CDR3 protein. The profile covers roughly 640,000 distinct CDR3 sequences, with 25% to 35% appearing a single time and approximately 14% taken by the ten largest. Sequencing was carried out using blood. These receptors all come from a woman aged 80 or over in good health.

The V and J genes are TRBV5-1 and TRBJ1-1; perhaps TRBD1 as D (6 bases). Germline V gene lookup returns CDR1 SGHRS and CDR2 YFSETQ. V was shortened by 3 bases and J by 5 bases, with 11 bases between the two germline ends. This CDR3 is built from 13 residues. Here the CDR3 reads CASSSTGPTEAFF. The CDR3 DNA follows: TGCGCCAGCAGCTCGACAGGTCCGACTGAAGCTTTCTTT. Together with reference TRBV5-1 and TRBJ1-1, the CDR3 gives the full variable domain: KAGVTQTPRYLIKTRGQQVTLSCSPISGHRSVSWYQQTPGQGLQFLFEYFSETQRNKGNFPGRFSGRQFSNSRSEMNVSTLELGDSALYLCASSSTGPTEAFFGQGTRLTVV.

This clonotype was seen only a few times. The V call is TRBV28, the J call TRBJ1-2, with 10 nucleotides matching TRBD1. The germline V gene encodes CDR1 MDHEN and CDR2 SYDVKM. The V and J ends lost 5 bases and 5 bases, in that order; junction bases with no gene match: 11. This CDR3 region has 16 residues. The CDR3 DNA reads TGTGCCAGCAGTCCGCCGGGACAGGGGTTCCTATATGGCTACACCTTC. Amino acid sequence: CASSPPGQGFLYGYTF.

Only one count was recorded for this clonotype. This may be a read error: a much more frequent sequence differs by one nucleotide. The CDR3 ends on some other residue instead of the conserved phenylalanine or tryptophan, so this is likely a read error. DNA for the CDR3: TGTGCCAGCAGCTTAGCGGGGGCGAACACCGGGGAGCTGTTTGTT. Its translation: CASSLAGANTGELFV. The chain links TRBV5-6 to TRBJ2-2, with 8 bases that match TRBD2. CDR3 length: 15 residues. V lost 2 bases and J lost 0; bases outside the gene matches: 0. CDR1 SGHDT and CDR2 YYEEEE come from the germline V gene.

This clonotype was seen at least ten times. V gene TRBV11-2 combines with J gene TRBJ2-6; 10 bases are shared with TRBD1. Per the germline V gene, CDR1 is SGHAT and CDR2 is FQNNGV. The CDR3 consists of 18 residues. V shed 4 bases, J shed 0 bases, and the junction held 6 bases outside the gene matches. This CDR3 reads CASSSRDRGFSGANVLTF. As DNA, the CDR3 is TGTGCCAGCAGCTCCCGGGACAGGGGTTTCTCTGGGGCCAACGTCCTGACTTTC.

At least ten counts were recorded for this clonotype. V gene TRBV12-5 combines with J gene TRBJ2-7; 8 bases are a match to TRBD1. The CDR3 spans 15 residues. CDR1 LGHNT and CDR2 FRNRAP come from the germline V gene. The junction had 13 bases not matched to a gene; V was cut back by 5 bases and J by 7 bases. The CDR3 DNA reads TGTGCTAGTGGTACCCAGGGGGCGAGTTTCCGAGAGCAGTACTTC. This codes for CASGTQGASFREQYF.

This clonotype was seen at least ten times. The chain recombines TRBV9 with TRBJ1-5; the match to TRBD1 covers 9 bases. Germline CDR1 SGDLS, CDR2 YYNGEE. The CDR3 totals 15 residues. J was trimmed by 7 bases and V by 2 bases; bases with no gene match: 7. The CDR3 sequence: CASSVTGGEGQPQHF. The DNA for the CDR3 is TGTGCCAGCAGCGTCACAGGGGGCGAAGGACAGCCCCAGCATTTT.

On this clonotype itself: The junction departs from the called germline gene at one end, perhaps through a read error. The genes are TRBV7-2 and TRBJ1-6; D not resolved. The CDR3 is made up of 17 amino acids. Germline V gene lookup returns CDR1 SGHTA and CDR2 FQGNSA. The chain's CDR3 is CTSSYVLAGVEGSPPHF. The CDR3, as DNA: TGTACCAGCAGTTATGTCCTAGCCGGGGTAGAAGGTTCACCCCCCCACTTT.

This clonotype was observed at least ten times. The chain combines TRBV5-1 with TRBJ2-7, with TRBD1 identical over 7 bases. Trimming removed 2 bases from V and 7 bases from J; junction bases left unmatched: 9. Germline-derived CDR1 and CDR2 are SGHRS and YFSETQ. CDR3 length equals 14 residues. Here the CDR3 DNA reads TGCGCCAGCAGCTTCCCCGACAGGGCGGAAGAGCAGTACTTC. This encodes CASSFPDRAEEQYF.

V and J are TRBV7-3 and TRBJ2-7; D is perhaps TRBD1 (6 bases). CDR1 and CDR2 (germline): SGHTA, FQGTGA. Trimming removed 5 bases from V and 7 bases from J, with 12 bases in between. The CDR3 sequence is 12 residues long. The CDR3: CASSIVGGEQYF. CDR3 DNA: TGTGCCAGCAGCATAGTAGGGGGTGAGCAGTACTTC.

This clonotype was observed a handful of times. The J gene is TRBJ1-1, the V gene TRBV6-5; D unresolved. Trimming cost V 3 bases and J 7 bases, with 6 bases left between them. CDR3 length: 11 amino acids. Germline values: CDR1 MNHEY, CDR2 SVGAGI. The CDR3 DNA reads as TGTGCCAGCAGTTATAGGGATGAAGCTTTCTTT. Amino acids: CASSYRDEAFF.

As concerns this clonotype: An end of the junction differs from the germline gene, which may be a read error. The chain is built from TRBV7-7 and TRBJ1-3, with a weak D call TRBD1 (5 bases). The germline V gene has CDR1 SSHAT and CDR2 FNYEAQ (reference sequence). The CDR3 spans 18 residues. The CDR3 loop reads CASSRSGTAWVSGNTIYF. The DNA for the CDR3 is TGTGCTAGCAGCCGCTCCGGGACCGCGTGGGTCTCTGGAAACACCATATATTTT. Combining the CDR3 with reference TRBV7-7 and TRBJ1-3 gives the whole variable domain GAGVSQSPRYKVTKRGQDVTLRCDPISSHATLYWYQQALGQGPEFLTYFNYEAQPDKSGLPSDRFSAERPEGSISTLTIQRTEQRDSAMYRCASSRSGTAWVSGNTIYFGEGSWLTVV.

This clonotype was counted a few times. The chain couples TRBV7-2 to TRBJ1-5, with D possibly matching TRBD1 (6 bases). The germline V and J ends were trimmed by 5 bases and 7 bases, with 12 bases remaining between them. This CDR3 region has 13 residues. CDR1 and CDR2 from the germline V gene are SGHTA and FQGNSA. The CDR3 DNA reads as TGTGCCAGCAGCCGTTACAGGGCACAGCCCCAGCATTTT. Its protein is CASSRYRAQPQHF. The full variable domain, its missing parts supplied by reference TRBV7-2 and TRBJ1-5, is GAGVSQSPSNKVTEKGKDVELRCDPISGHTALYWYRQSLGQGLEFLIYFQGNSAPDKSGLPSDRFSAERTGGSVSTLTIQRTQQEDSAVYLCASSRYRAQPQHFGDGTRLSIL.

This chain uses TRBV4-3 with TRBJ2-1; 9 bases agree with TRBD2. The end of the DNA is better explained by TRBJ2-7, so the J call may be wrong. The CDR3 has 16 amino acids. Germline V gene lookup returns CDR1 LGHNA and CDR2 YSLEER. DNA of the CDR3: TGCGCCAGCAGCCAAGATCTGGGTAGCGGGAGTTACGAGCAGTACTTC. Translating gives CASSQDLGSGSYEQYF.

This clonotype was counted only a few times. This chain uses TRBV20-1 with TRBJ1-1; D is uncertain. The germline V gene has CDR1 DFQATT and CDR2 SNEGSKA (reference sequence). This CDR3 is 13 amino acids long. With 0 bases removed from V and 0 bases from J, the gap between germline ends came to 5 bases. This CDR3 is CSARDPMNTEAFF. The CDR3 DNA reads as TGCAGTGCTAGAGATCCAATGAACACTGAAGCTTTCTTT.

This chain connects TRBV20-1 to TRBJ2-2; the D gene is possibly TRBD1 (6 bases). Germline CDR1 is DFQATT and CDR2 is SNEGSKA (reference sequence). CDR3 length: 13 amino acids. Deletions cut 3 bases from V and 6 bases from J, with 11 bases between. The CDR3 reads CSASPRGAGELFF. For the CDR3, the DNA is TGCAGTGCTAGTCCCAGGGGCGCCGGGGAGCTGTTTTTT.